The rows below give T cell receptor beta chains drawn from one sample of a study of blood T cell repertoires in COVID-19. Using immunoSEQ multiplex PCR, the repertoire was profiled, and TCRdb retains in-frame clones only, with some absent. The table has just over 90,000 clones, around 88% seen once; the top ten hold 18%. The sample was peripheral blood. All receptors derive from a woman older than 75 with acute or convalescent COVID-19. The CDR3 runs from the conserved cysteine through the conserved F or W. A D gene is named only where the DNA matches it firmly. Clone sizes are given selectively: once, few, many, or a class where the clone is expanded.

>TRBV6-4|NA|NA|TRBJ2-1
CASSRGDVLAYNEQFF
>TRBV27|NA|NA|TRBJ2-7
CASSSDSARQYF
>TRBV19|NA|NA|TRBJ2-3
CASSYRRGTDVTDTQYF
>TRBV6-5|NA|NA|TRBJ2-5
CASSDRGTQYF
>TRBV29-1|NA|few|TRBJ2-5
CSVWGEETQYF
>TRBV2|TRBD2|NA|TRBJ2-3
CASAQRGAGDTQYF
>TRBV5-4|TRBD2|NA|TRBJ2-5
CASSSRTSGGEETQYF
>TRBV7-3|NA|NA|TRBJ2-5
CASSKGRAGTQYF
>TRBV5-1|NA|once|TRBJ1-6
CASSLAGFDSPLHF
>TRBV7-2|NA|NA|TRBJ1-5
CASSASSTQGNQPQHF
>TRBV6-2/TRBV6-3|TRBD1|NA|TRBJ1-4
CASSYSGGQGQKLFF
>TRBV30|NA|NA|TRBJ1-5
CAWSQGGVGNQPQHF
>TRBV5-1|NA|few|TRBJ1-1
CASSLRDTEAFF
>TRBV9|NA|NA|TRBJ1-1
CASGPDMNTEAFF
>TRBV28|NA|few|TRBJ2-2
CASSFMLTGELFF
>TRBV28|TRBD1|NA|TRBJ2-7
CASRQLDRSYEQYF
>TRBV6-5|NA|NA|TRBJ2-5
CASRPGRGQGETQYF
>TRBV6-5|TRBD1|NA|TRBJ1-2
CASRDRGNYGYTF
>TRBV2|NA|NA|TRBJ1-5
CASSEGRQPQHF
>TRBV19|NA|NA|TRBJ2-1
CASSTLGGGGEQFF
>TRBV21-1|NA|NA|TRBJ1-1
CASSRIKRDIMNTEAFF
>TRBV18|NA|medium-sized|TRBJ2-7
CASSSVDSFSSYEQYF
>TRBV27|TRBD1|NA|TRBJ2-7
CASSLRQGAYEQYF
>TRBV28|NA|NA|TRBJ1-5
CASSSNRNQPQHF
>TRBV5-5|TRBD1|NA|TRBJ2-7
CASTITGGPYEQYF
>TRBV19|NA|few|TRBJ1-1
CASSSRVSRTEAFF
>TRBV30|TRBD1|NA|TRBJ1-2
CAWSRGRGLYGYTF
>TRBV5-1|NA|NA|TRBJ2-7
CASSFQGPPSEQYF
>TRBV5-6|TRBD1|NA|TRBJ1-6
CASTNPRGGTEYSPLHF
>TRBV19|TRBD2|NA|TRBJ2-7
CASSILGGSSYEQYF
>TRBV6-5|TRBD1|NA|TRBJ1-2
CASSPRDRGSRGYTF
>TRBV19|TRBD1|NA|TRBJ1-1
CASSFGTDAFF
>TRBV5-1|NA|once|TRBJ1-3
CASSLSQGGGNTIYF
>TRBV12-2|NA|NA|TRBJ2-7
CASRPGWGYEQYF
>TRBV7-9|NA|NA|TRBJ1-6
CASRARDSYNSPLHF
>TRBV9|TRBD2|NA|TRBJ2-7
CASSPRTSDYEQYF
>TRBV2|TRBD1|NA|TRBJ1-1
CASSVGQGSIEAFF
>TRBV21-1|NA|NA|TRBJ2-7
CASSKAAGRVRSVEQYF